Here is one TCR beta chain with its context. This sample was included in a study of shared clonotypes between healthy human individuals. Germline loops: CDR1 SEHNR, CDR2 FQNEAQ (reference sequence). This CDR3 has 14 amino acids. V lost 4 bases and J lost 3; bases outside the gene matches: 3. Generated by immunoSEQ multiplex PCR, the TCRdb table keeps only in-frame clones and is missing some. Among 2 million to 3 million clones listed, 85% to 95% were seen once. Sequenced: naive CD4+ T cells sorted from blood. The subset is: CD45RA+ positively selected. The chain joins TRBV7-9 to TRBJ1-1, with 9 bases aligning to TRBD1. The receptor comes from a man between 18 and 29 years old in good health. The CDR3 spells CASSWTGADTEAFF. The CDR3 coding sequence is TGTGCCAGCAGCTGGACAGGGGCGGACACTGAAGCTTTCTTT.